This TCR beta chain was profiled in a study of blood T cell repertoires in COVID-19. Authors' data handling: Estimates of nucleated cell counts were drawn from the amplification of reference gene primers. Data came from immunoSEQ multiplex PCR; TCRdb stores just in-frame clones and leaves some out. Clone size and V and J calls were adopted from that table, with D and trimming inferred from the DNA. Of roughly 140,000 clones listed, under 85% are singletons. Trimming took 0 bases from V and 15 from J, leaving 12 bases between them. The V gene's germline CDR1 is LNHDA and CDR2 SQIVND (reference sequence). The CDR3 extends over 12 amino acids.

The sequenced sample was peripheral blood. The receptor was isolated from an elderly woman with acute or convalescent COVID-19. The V and J genes are TRBV19 and TRBJ2-1, with D possibly TRBD1 on 6 matching bases. CDR3 region: CASSIEDRRLFF. In nucleotides, the CDR3 is TGTGCCAGTAGTATAGAGGACAGAAGACTGTTCTTC.